This passage covers 22 T cell receptor beta chains from one sample sequenced in a study of blood T cell repertoires in COVID-19. Clones were read by immunoSEQ multiplex PCR, and TCRdb kept only the in-frame ones, dropping some. The table has about 43,000 clones, 70% to 90% seen once. The material sequenced was peripheral blood. Receptors were obtained from a man between 60 and 75 years old with active COVID-19.

The chain joins TRBV6-2 or TRBV6-3 to TRBJ1-1, with 10 bases lining up with TRBD1. CDR3 length: 14 amino acids. Germline V gene lookup returns CDR1 MNHEY and CDR2 SVGEGT. The trim removed 5 bases at V and 6 bases at J, leaving 6 bases unmatched. The CDR3 coding sequence is TGTGCCAGCAGTGACAGGGGGCCCGACGCTGAAGCTTTCTTT. Protein: CASSDRGPDAEAFF.

V and J are TRBV30 and TRBJ1-2, with unresolved D. The CDR3 has 11 amino acids. The germline V gene encodes CDR1 GTSNPN and CDR2 SVGIG (reference sequence). With 4 bases removed from V and 8 bases from J, the gap between germline ends came to 11 bases. DNA for the CDR3: TGTGCCTGGACCCTTAGAGGAGGCTACACCTTC. Amino acid sequence: CAWTLRGGYTF. The variable domain in full, with the rest retrieved from reference TRBV30 and TRBJ1-2, is SQTIHQWPATLVQPVGSPLSLECTVEGTSNPNLYWYRQAAGRGLQLLFYSVGIGQISSEVPQNLSASRPQDRQFILSSKKLLLSDSGFYLCAWTLRGGYTFGSGTRLTVV.

CDR3 residues: CASRGNLGSNEQFF. CDR3 sequence (DNA): TGTGCCAGCAGGGGTAATTTGGGGAGCAATGAGCAGTTCTTC. The chain employs TRBV6-5 and TRBJ2-1; TRBD2 is a possible D gene (5 bases). Germline CDR1 MNHEY, CDR2 SVGAGI. The germline V and J ends were trimmed by 6 bases and 6 bases, with 15 bases remaining between them. There are 14 residues in the CDR3.

The chain links TRBV5-6 to TRBJ1-3; D is unclear. The length of the CDR3 is 13 residues. Deletions cut 0 bases from V and 7 bases from J, with 8 bases between. CDR1 is SGHDT and CDR2 is YYEEEE in the germline V gene. CDR3 nucleotides: TGTGCCAGCAGCTTGGTCTTAGTGAACACCATATATTTT. It yields the protein CASSLVLVNTIYF.

This clone was counted only a few times. The J gene is TRBJ2-1, the V gene TRBV5-4, with D possibly TRBD2 on 5 matching bases. Germline CDR1 reads SGHNT; CDR2 reads YYREEE (reference sequence). Deletions cut 0 bases from V and 3 bases from J, with 10 bases between. The CDR3 extends over 15 amino acids. CDR3 in amino acids: CASSLGAVDYNEQFF. In nucleotides, the CDR3 is TGTGCCAGCAGCTTGGGAGCGGTAGACTACAATGAGCAGTTCTTC.

J is TRBJ2-5 and V is TRBV21-1; the table's D call of TRBD1 was not tested on the DNA. TRBV21-1 is classified as a pseudogene. The CDR3 spans 17 residues. The CDR3 spells CASSKERARGREETQYF. DNA of the CDR3: TGTGCCAGCAGCAAAGAAAGAGCCAGGGGGCGGGAAGAGACCCAGTACTTC.

V is TRBV3-1 (or the pseudogene TRBV3-2) and J is TRBJ2-3; D is perhaps TRBD1 (6 bases). CDR1 is LGHDT and CDR2 is YNNKEL in the germline V gene (reference sequence). The V end was cut by 4 bases, the J end by 0 bases, with 11 bases between. This CDR3 is 15 amino acids long. CDR3 amino acids: CASSLTGSSTDTQYF. CDR3 DNA: TGTGCCAGCAGCCTTACAGGGTCTAGCACAGATACGCAGTATTTT.

The chain couples TRBV29-1 to TRBJ1-2; no clear D gene. CDR3 length: 12 residues. Germline V lookup: CDR1 SQVTM, CDR2 ANQGSEA. V was pared by 5 bases and J by 5 bases, with 12 bases between. CDR3 sequence: CSVQLEVYGYTF. As DNA, the CDR3 is TGCAGCGTTCAGTTGGAGGTGTATGGCTACACCTTC.

This clone was seen a few times. The rearrangement joins TRBV10-3 to TRBJ1-1; weak D call: TRBD1 (6 bases). Germline CDR1 and CDR2: ENHRY and SYGVKD. The CDR3 contains 16 residues. Trimming shortened V by 0 bases and J by 3 bases, and 14 bases separated the two germline ends. The CDR3 region is CAISESSGAGDTEAFF. CDR3 bases: TGTGCCATCAGTGAGTCATCAGGGGCGGGGGACACTGAAGCTTTCTTT.

In the case of this clone: The sample has other DNA sequences that encode this CDR3 too. V gene TRBV27 combines with J gene TRBJ2-2; 7 bases are a match to TRBD1. Trimming at V came to 5 bases and at J to 1 base, leaving 4 bases not matched to a gene. CDR1 MNHEY and CDR2 SMNVEV come from the germline V gene (reference sequence). The CDR3 is 15 residues long. DNA of the CDR3: TGTGCCAGCAGTCTAGGGACAGTGAACACCGGGGAGCTGTTTTTT. This gives the protein CASSLGTVNTGELFF.

This chain connects TRBV4-2 to TRBJ2-7, with 7 bases identical to TRBD2. This CDR3 spans 16 amino acids. Germline lookup yields CDR1 LGHNA and CDR2 YNFKEQ. Trimming took 4 bases from V and 4 from J; bases not matched to a gene: 13. As DNA, the CDR3 is TGTGCCAGCAGCCCCCGTCGCCCTAGCGGACAATACGAGCAGTACTTC. It encodes CASSPRRPSGQYEQYF.

V gene TRBV28 combines with J gene TRBJ1-3; D possibly corresponds to TRBD1 (6 bases). Trimming pared 3 bases from V and 4 bases from J, leaving 13 bases between. CDR1 and CDR2 from the germline V gene are MDHEN and SYDVKM. This CDR3 contains 15 residues. The CDR3 coding sequence is TGTGCCAGCAGTTTTGCGGCAGGGGTCGGAAACACCATATATTTT. Its protein is CASSFAAGVGNTIYF.

The chain joins TRBV12-3 or TRBV12-4 to TRBJ1-2; TRBD1 is a possible D gene (5 bases). The V and J ends lost 2 bases and 6 bases respectively, with 10 bases between them. CDR3 length: 13 residues. The CDR3 DNA reads TGTGCCAGCAGTTTACGCAAGGGGAATGGCTACACCTTC. Its translation: CASSLRKGNGYTF.

For the CDR3, the DNA is TGCGCCAGCGCGTCCGGGACAGGGGGCCACGAGCAGTACTTC. Translating it yields CASASGTGGHEQYF. The V and J genes are TRBV5-1 and TRBJ2-7; 12 nucleotides line up with TRBD1. Trimming took 7 bases from V and 5 from J; bases not matched to a gene: 7. The CDR3 covers 14 residues. From germline, CDR1 is SGHRS and CDR2 YFSETQ.

The chain carries TRBV7-9 and TRBJ1-1; unclear D gene. Germline V gene sequence: CDR1 SEHNR, CDR2 FQNEAQ (reference sequence). Trimming pared 1 base from V and 1 base from J, leaving 7 bases between. This CDR3 spans 14 amino acids. The CDR3 DNA is TGTGCCAGCAGCTTAGGGACTGGGAACACTGAAGCTTTCTTT. It codes for CASSLGTGNTEAFF.

This rearrangement joins TRBV28 to TRBJ2-2, with 7 bases fitting TRBD1. Looked up from germline, CDR1 is MDHEN and CDR2 is SYDVKM. V dropped 11 bases and J dropped 3; count of bases not matched to a gene: 6. This CDR3 has 13 residues. The DNA of the CDR3 is TGTGCCCTTGGACAGGCGGACACCGGGGAGCTGTTTTTT. This translates into CALGQADTGELFF.

This clone was seen once. The V call is TRBV27, the J call TRBJ1-2; 9 bases match TRBD1. Germline V gene lookup returns CDR1 MNHEY and CDR2 SMNVEV (reference sequence). V lost 5 bases to trimming and J lost 8 bases; unmatched junction nucleotides: 12. This CDR3 is built from 15 residues. The CDR3 DNA reads TGTGCCAGCAGTGCACCGGGACAGGGTTGGGGCGGCTACACCTTC. It specifies CASSAPGQGWGGYTF.

V gene TRBV29-1 combines with J gene TRBJ2-3; TRBD1 aligns across 9 bases. V dropped 5 bases and J dropped 4; count of bases not matched to a gene: 10. The CDR3 consists of 15 residues. CDR1 and CDR2 (germline): SQVTM, ANQGSEA. CDR3 DNA: TGCAGCGTTAATGAAAGGGACAGGGCGGCAGATACGCAGTATTTT. Translated, it gives CSVNERDRAADTQYF.

The chain recombines TRBV30 with TRBJ1-1; D is possibly TRBD1 (6 bases). Germline CDR1 is GTSNPN and CDR2 is SVGIG (reference sequence). V shed 5 bases and J shed 0 bases, with 13 bases lying between them. The CDR3 loop spans 14 amino acids. The CDR3 DNA is TGTGCCTGGGATAGGGGGACGGTGAACACTGAAGCTTTCTTT. It specifies CAWDRGTVNTEAFF. The entire variable domain, with the rest obtained from reference TRBV30 and TRBJ1-1, is as follows: SQTIHQWPATLVQPVGSPLSLECTVEGTSNPNLYWYRQAAGRGLQLLFYSVGIGQISSEVPQNLSASRPQDRQFILSSKKLLLSDSGFYLCAWDRGTVNTEAFFGQGTRLTVV.

This clone was recorded once. This rearrangement joins TRBV15 to TRBJ2-5; 7 nucleotides agree with TRBD1. J gave up 5 bases and V 10 bases, and 7 bases lay outside the gene matches. Germline V gene lookup returns CDR1 LNHNV and CDR2 YYDKDF (reference sequence). This CDR3 comprises 12 residues. The CDR3 loop reads CAIRQGRETQYF. CDR3 sequence (DNA): TGTGCCATTCGACAGGGAAGGGAGACCCAGTACTTC.

This clone was detected once. This chain connects TRBV9 to TRBJ2-5; 12 nucleotides match TRBD2. The V gene's germline CDR1 is SGDLS and CDR2 YYNGEE. J was trimmed by 3 bases and V by 3 bases; bases with no gene match: 12. The CDR3 has 18 residues. This chain's CDR3 is CASSASQLAGGRKETQYF. CDR3 nucleotides: TGTGCCAGCAGCGCCAGTCAGCTAGCGGGAGGGCGAAAAGAGACCCAGTACTTC.

The CDR3 DNA sequence: TGTGCCAGCAGTGAGTTAGCGGGAGTGGAAAATACGCAGTATTTT. It translates to CASSELAGVENTQYF. This chain links TRBV2 with TRBJ2-3; TRBD2 aligns across 9 bases. The CDR3 is made up of 15 amino acids. Germline CDR1 and CDR2: SNHLY and FYNNEI. J gave up 7 bases and V 3 bases, and 8 bases lay outside the gene matches.